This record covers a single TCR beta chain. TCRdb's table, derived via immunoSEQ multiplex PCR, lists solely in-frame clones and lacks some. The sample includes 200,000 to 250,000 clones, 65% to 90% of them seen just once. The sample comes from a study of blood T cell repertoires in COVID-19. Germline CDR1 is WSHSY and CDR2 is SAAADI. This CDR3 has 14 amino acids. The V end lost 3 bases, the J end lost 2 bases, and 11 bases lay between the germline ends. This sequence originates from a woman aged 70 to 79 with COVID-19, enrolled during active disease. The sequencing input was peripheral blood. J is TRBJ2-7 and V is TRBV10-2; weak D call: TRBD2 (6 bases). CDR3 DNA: TGCGCCAGCAGTGAAGGTTCGGGAGCCTACGAGCAGTACTTC. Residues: CASSEGSGAYEQYF.